This TCR beta chain was obtained from a study of blood T cell repertoires in COVID-19. About the study: Samples came from the United States, Italy and Spain, spanning acute and convalescent COVID-19.

As processed by the authors: Amplified reference gene primers provided the basis for estimating nucleated cell counts. The repertoire was sequenced with immunoSEQ multiplex PCR; TCRdb's copy has only in-frame clones and lacks some. V and J calls and clone size are given by that table; D and trimming were obtained from the DNA. This sample has about 260,000 clones; roughly 87% occur once, and the top ten carry 0.7%. The CDR3 is 18 amino acids. Trimming shortened V by 6 bases and J by 2 bases, and 23 bases separated the two germline ends. The germline V gene encodes CDR1 SGHVT and CDR2 SQSDAQ. Sequenced material: peripheral blood. The chain carries TRBV7-4 and TRBJ1-5; the D gene is possibly TRBD1 (6 bases). This receptor was identified in a human donor in a cohort sampled during active COVID-19. The DNA for the CDR3 is TGTGCCAGCAGACAAAAAGGGGGTAGAGAGGTGGGCAATCAGCCCCAGCATTTT. Translating it yields CASRQKGGREVGNQPQHF. Full variable domain (rest looked up from reference TRBV7-4 and TRBJ1-5): GAGVSQSPRYKVAKRGRDVALRCDSISGHVTLYWYRQTLGQGSEVLTYSQSDAQRDKSGRPSGRFSAERPERSVSTLKIQRTEQGDSAVYLCASRQKGGREVGNQPQHFGDGTRLSIL.